A single sample gave rise to the 6 T cell receptor beta chains below, sequenced in a study of cytomegalovirus exposure and HLA in healthy donors. PCR involved 60 Vbeta and 13 Jbeta primers. Assay used: immunoSEQ multiplex PCR; TCRdb lists only in-frame clones, some missing. The sample includes 70,000 to 80,000 clones, nearly 80% seen only once; the top ten take 8% to 9.5%. The sample comprised PBMCs. The origin of the receptors is a woman aged 40 to 50 in good health and CMV-seropositive.

There are a few counts of this clone. The rearrangement links TRBV5-6 to TRBJ2-1; D unclear. The CDR3 is 15 residues long. Trimming removed 3 bases at V and 4 bases at J, with 14 bases between. Germline V CDR1 and CDR2: SGHDT, YYEEEE. Here the CDR3 reads CASSSGLSIYNEQFF. The CDR3 nucleotides are TGTGCCAGCAGCTCGGGTTTGTCTATATACAATGAGCAGTTCTTC.

This chain links TRBV5-1 with TRBJ1-1; tentatively, D is TRBD1 (6 bases). The CDR3 sequence is 14 residues long. The V end lost 6 bases, the J end lost 0 bases, and 12 bases lay between the germline ends. CDR1 and CDR2 from the germline V gene are SGHRS and YFSETQ. The CDR3 loop is CASTSGHLNTEAFF. In nucleotides, the CDR3 is TGCGCCAGCACCTCGGGACATTTGAACACTGAAGCTTTCTTT.

V and J are TRBV5-5 and TRBJ1-1, with D hard to call. V was shortened by 4 bases and J by 1 base, with 5 bases between the two germline ends. Germline V gene lookup returns CDR1 SGHKS and CDR2 YYEKEE (reference sequence). CDR3 length: 12 residues. The CDR3 nucleotides read TGTGCCAGCAGCCCATGGAACACTGAAGCTTTCTTT. Amino acids: CASSPWNTEAFF.

The chain uses TRBV10-3 and TRBJ2-3, with 7 bases matching TRBD2. Germline V gene sequence: CDR1 ENHRY, CDR2 SYGVKD. Trimming at V came to 3 bases and at J to 0 bases, leaving 3 bases not matched to a gene. The CDR3 is made up of 15 amino acids. The CDR3 sequence: CAISDTSASTDTQYF. DNA for the CDR3: TGTGCCATCAGTGATACTAGCGCTAGCACAGATACGCAGTATTTT.

This clone turned up a few times. The chain links TRBV7-2 to TRBJ2-3; 8 nucleotides match TRBD2. CDR1 and CDR2 from the germline V gene are SGHTA and FQGNSA. J lost 2 bases, V lost 4 bases, and 2 bases had no gene match. The CDR3 consists of 14 residues. The CDR3 DNA reads as TGTGCCAGCAGCTCGGGACTAGTCACAGATACGCAGTATTTT. Translating it yields CASSSGLVTDTQYF.

This clone was counted only a few times. The J gene is TRBJ1-4, the V gene TRBV29-1, with D possibly matching TRBD1 (5 bases). This CDR3 is built from 14 residues. The V end lost 4 bases, the J end lost 4 bases, and 13 bases lay between the germline ends. CDR1 is SQVTM, CDR2 ANQGSEA, per germline. This chain's CDR3 is CSVGRGNVNEKLFF. CDR3 bases: TGCAGCGTTGGAAGGGGTAACGTTAATGAAAAACTGTTTTTT.